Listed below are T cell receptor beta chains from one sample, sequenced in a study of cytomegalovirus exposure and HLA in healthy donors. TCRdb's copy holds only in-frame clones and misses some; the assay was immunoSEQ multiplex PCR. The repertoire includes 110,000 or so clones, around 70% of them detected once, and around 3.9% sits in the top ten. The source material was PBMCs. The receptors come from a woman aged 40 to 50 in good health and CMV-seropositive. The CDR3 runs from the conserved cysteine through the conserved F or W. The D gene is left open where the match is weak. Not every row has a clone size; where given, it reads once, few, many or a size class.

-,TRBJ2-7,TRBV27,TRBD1,TGTGCCAGCCGGGACAGTTTTTTATACGAGCAGTACTTC,CASRDSFLYEQYF
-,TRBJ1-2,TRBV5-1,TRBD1,TGCGCCAGCAGCTTGAACCGGGACAGGGGGCGATATGGCTACACCTTC,CASSLNRDRGRYGYTF
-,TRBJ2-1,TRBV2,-,TGTGCCAGCATGGGGCAGTCTATTTACAATGAGCAGTTCTTC,CASMGQSIYNEQFF
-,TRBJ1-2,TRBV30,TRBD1,TGTGCCTGGACACGGGGACAGTACTATGGCTACACCTTC,CAWTRGQYYGYTF
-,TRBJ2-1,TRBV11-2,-,TGTGCCAGCAGCCTTCAGGGGTCCTCCTACAATGAGCAGTTCTTC,CASSLQGSSYNEQFF
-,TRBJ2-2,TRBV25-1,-,TGTGCCAGCAGCGACGACAGGTCGAGAAACACCGGGGAGCTGTTTTTT,CASSDDRSRNTGELFF
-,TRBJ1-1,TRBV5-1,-,TGCGCCAGCAGTTCAGGGGTGGGTACTGAAGCTTTCTTT,CASSSGVGTEAFF
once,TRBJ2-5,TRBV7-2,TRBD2,TGTGCCAGCAGCGTAGGGGGACTAGCTTATCAAGAGACCCAGTACTTC,CASSVGGLAYQETQYF
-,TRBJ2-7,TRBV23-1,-,TGCGCCAGCAGTCAATCGGCGGGGAAGCTGTTATGCGAGCAGTACTTC,CASSQSAGKLLCEQYF
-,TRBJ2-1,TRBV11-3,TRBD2,TGTGCCAGCAGCTTAGATTCAGGAGCGGGAGGCTACAATGAGCAGTTCTTC,CASSLDSGAGGYNEQFF
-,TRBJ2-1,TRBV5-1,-,TGCGCCAGCAGCCCCCCCAGCGGCAGAGCCAATGAGCAGTTCTTC,CASSPPSGRANEQFF
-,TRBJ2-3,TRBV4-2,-,TGTGCCAGCAGCCAGGAAGGGGCTAGCACAGATACGCAGTATTTT,CASSQEGASTDTQYF
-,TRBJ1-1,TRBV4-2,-,TGTGCCAGCAGCCAAGAGTACAGGGTCACTGAAGCTTTCTTT,CASSQEYRVTEAFF
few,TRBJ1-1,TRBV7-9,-,TGTGCCAGCAGCTTAGGCCCGGGTTCTGAAGCTTTCTTT,CASSLGPGSEAFF
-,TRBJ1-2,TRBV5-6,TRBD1,TGTGCCAGCAGCACCAGGGGGCAGAGGGGGTATGGCTACACCTTC,CASSTRGQRGYGYTF
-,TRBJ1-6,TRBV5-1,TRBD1,TGCGCCAGCAGCTTGGCCGGGACAGGAACGTTTCGGTATAATTCACCCCTCCACTTT,CASSLAGTGTFRYNSPLHF
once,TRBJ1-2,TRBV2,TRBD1,TGTGCCAGCACCCGGGACAGGGGTGGCTATGGCTACACCTTC,CASTRDRGGYGYTF
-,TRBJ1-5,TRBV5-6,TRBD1,TGTGCCAGCAGCTTGTACGACAGGGGGGATCAGCCCCAGCATTTT,CASSLYDRGDQPQHF